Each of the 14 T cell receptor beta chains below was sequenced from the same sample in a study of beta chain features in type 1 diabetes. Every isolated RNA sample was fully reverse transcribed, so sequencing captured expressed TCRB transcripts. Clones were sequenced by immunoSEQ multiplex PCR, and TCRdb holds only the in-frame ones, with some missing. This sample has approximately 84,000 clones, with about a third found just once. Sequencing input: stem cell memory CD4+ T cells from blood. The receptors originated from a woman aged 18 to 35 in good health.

In DNA form, the CDR3 reads TGTGCCAGCAGTCAACAGGGGGCCCTGAACTATGGCTACACCTTC. Translation gives CASSQQGALNYGYTF. The rearrangement links TRBV6-5 to TRBJ1-2; 9 bases agree with TRBD1. The CDR3 is 15 residues long. With 5 bases clipped from V and 2 bases from J, the junction kept 6 bases outside the gene matches. Germline loops: CDR1 MNHEY, CDR2 SVGAGI.

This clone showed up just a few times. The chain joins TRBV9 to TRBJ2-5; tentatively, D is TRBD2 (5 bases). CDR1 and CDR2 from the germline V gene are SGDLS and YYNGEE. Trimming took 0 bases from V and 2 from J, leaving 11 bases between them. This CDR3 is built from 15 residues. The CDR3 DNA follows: TGTGCCAGCAGCGTAGGGTCCGGGGAGCAAGAGACCCAGTACTTC. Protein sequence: CASSVGSGEQETQYF.

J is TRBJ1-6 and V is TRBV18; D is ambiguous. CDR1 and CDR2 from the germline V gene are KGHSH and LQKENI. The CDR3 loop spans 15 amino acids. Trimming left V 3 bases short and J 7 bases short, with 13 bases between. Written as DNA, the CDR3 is TGTGCCAGCTCACCTGTGGAGGGAAACAATTCACCCCTCCACTTT. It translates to CASSPVEGNNSPLHF.

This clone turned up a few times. The CDR3 spells CASSSRGGYPGELFF. The CDR3 DNA sequence: TGTGCCAGCAGCTCCCGGGGGGGATACCCCGGGGAACTGTTTTTT. The V call is TRBV9, the J call TRBJ1-4; maybe TRBD1 (5 bases). This CDR3 spans 15 amino acids. V gave up 4 bases and J gave up 12 bases, with 22 bases separating them. Germline-derived CDR1 and CDR2 are SGDLS and YYNGEE.

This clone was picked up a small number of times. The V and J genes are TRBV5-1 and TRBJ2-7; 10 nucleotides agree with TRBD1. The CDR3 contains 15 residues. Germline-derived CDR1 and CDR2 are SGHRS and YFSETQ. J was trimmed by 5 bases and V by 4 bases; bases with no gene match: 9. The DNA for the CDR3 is TGCGCCAGCAGCCCGAACGGACAGGGGGTGAACGAGCAGTACTTC. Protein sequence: CASSPNGQGVNEQYF.

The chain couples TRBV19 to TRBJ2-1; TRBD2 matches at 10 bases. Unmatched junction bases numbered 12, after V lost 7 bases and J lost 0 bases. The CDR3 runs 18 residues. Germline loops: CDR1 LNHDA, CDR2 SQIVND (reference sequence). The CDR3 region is CASNPGLALLSSYNEQFF. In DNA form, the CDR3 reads TGTGCCAGTAATCCGGGACTAGCGCTTCTAAGCTCCTACAATGAGCAGTTCTTC.

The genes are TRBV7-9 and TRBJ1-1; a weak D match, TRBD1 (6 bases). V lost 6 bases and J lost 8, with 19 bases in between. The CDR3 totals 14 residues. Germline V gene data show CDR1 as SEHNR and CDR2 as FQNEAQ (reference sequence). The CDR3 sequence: CASRYIGTTTEAFF. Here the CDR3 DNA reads TGTGCCAGCAGATATATCGGGACAACGACCGAAGCTTTCTTT.

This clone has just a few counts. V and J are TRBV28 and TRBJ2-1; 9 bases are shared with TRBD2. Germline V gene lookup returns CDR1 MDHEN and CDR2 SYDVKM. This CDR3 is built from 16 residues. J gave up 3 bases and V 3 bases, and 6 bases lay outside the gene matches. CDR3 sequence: CASSLGASGNYNEQFF. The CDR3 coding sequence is TGTGCCAGCAGTTTGGGAGCTAGCGGGAACTACAATGAGCAGTTCTTC.

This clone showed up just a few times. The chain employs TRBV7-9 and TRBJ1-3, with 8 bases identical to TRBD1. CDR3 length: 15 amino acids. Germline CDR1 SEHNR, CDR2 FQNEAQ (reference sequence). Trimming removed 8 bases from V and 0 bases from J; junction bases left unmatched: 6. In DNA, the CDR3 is TGTGCCAGCGGAGGACAGGGTAGCTCTGGAAACACCATATATTTT. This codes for CASGGQGSSGNTIYF. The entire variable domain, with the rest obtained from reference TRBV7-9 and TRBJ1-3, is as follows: DTGVSQNPRHKITKRGQNVTFRCDPISEHNRLYWYRQTLGQGPEFLTYFQNEAQLEKSRLLSDRFSAERPKGSFSTLEIQRTEQGDSAMYLCASGGQGSSGNTIYFGEGSWLTVV.

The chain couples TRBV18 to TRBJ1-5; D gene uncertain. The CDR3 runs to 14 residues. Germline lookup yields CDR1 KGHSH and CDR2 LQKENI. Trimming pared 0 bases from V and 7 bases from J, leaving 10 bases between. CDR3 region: CASSPPSGKQPQHF. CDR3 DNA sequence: TGTGCCAGCTCACCACCCTCGGGTAAACAGCCCCAGCATTTT.

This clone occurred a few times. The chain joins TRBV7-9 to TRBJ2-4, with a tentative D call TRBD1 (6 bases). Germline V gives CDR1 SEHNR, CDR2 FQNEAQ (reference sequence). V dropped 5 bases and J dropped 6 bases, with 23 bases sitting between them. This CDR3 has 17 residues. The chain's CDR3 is CASSQSRGPRGGNIQYF. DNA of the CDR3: TGTGCCAGCAGCCAATCCAGGGGCCCCCGAGGGGGAAACATTCAGTACTTC.

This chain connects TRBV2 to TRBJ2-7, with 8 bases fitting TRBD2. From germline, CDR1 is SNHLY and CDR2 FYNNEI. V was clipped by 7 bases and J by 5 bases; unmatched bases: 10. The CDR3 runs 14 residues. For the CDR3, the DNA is TGTGCCAGCACTTCGAGGAGCGGGAGTAACGAGCAGTACTTC. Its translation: CASTSRSGSNEQYF.

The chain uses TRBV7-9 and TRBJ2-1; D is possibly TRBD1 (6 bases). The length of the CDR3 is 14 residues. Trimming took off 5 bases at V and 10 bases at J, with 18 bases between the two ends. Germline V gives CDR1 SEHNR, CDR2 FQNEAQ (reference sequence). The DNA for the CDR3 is TGTGCCAGCAGCCGGACCACAGGGCCCGGAGAGCAGTTCTTC. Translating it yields CASSRTTGPGEQFF.

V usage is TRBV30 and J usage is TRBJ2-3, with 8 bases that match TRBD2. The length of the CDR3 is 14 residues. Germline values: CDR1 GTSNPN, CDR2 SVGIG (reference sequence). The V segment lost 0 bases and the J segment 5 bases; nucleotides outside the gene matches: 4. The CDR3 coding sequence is TGTGCCTGGAGTGTACGGGGGGGGAAAGATACGCAGTATTTT. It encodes CAWSVRGGKDTQYF.